The rows below give T cell receptor beta chains drawn from one sample of a study of blood T cell repertoires in COVID-19. Libraries were prepared by immunoSEQ multiplex PCR; TCRdb keeps only in-frame clonotypes and omits some of them. The sample comprises about half a million clones, about 91% of which are singletons, and 0.8% to 0.9% rests with the top ten. The sequenced sample consisted of peripheral blood. These receptors came from a man aged 18 to 29 with COVID-19, enrolled during active disease. Each CDR3 is given with its conserved first and last residue. A D gene is named only where the DNA matches it firmly. Expanded clones are given a class, and other clones once, few, many or no size at all.

CDR3 DNA | CDR3 protein | clone size | V gene | D gene | J gene
TGTGCCAGCAGCTTAATGGGCGGGACGAACACCGGGGAGCTGTTTTTT | CASSLMGGTNTGELFF | NA | TRBV7-3 | NA | TRBJ2-2
TGTGCCAGCTCACCCCAAGCACCCCCCGGAAACACCATATATTTT | CASSPQAPPGNTIYF | NA | TRBV18 | NA | TRBJ1-3
TGTGCCAGCAGAGGACAGGTTAACACCGGGGAGCTGTTTTTT | CASRGQVNTGELFF | NA | TRBV6-6 | TRBD1 | TRBJ2-2
TGTGCCAGCAGCCAAGCCGGGACAGGGCTCGCCTACACCTTC | CASSQAGTGLAYTF | NA | TRBV4-2 | TRBD1 | TRBJ1-2
TGCGCCAGCAGCTTAAGCAGCGGATCCAATCAGCCCCAGCATTTT | CASSLSSGSNQPQHF | NA | TRBV5-1 | NA | TRBJ1-5
TGTGCCAGCAGCTTTGACAGGGGGGCTGAAAAACTGTTTTTT | CASSFDRGAEKLFF | NA | TRBV7-2 | TRBD1 | TRBJ1-4
TGCGCCAGAGAGGGAGGGCGCCCCTACAATGAGCAGTTCTTC | CAREGGRPYNEQFF | NA | TRBV10-1 | TRBD2 | TRBJ2-1
TGTGCCATCAGAGGGACCGGGGGGACCGGCTACACCTTC | CAIRGTGGTGYTF | NA | TRBV10-3 | NA | TRBJ1-2
TGCGCCAGCAGTGATCGGACAGGGGGGGTAGGTGAAGCTTTCTTT | CASSDRTGGVGEAFF | NA | TRBV10-1 | TRBD1 | TRBJ1-1
TGTGCCAGCAGCTTAGGGCCGGACAGTCCCTACGAGCAGTACTTC | CASSLGPDSPYEQYF | NA | TRBV11-2 | NA | TRBJ2-7
TGTGCCAGCAGAACCGGGACAGGGGGCCACTATGGCTACACCTTC | CASRTGTGGHYGYTF | NA | TRBV6-5 | TRBD1 | TRBJ1-2
TGTGCCAGCAGCCCCGGGGGGGTCGATGAGCAGTTCTTC | CASSPGGVDEQFF | NA | TRBV6-6 | TRBD2 | TRBJ2-1
TGTGCCAGCAGTGAATCGGGGGGTAGTTTGAGTGGCTACACCTTC | CASSESGGSLSGYTF | NA | TRBV6-1 | NA | TRBJ1-2
TGTGCCAGCAGCTCTAGGGGGACTAGCCTCCATGAGCAGTTCTTC | CASSSRGTSLHEQFF | NA | TRBV9 | TRBD2 | TRBJ2-1
TGTGCCAGTAGAGAAACGACTAGTTTAAGCTCCTACAATGAGCAGTTCTTC | CASRETTSLSSYNEQFF | NA | TRBV19 | NA | TRBJ2-1
TGTGCCAGCAGCTTAGGTGGAGGGCCGGATGAGCAGTTCTTC | CASSLGGGPDEQFF | NA | TRBV11-2 | NA | TRBJ2-1
TGTGCCAGTAGAATTCCGGGGGGCGAGCAGTACTTC | CASRIPGGEQYF | NA | TRBV19 | TRBD2 | TRBJ2-7
TGTGCCTGGAGAAGGACTAGCGGGAGATATAGCGAGCAGTACTTC | CAWRRTSGRYSEQYF | NA | TRBV30 | TRBD2 | TRBJ2-7
TGTGCCAGCAGTCTAGGCGTGGGTCTTGAGAAATATGGCTACACCTTC | CASSLGVGLEKYGYTF | NA | TRBV27 | NA | TRBJ1-2
TGTGCCAGCAGCTTGTTTTCGGGGAACTATGGCTACACCTTC | CASSLFSGNYGYTF | NA | TRBV5-4 | NA | TRBJ1-2
TGTGCCAGCTCACCCCGCGAGGGAGGGCCATGGGAGACCCAGTACTTC | CASSPREGGPWETQYF | NA | TRBV18 | TRBD2 | TRBJ2-5
TGTGCCAGCAGCTTAGGGGGCGGACGGAGCTCTGGAAACACCATATATTTT | CASSLGGGRSSGNTIYF | NA | TRBV7-9 | NA | TRBJ1-3
TGTGCCAGCAGCCAAAAGAGGACAGTAACGTACGAGCAGTACTTC | CASSQKRTVTYEQYF | NA | TRBV3-1/TRBV3-2 | NA | TRBJ2-7
TGTGCCAGCAGCCAGGGGCGGGGGGGCCATCGAGAGACCCAGTACTTC | CASSQGRGGHRETQYF | few | TRBV14 | TRBD2 | TRBJ2-5
TGTGCCAGCAGCTTAACGGGTAGCGGGACCCAAGAGACCCAGTACTTC | CASSLTGSGTQETQYF | NA | TRBV7-3 | TRBD2 | TRBJ2-5
TGCAGCGTACCGGGACAGACTAATGAAAAACTGTTTTTT | CSVPGQTNEKLFF | NA | TRBV29-1 | TRBD1 | TRBJ1-4
TGTGCCAGCAGCGCTAGCACCAGCGGGAGGAGTTACGAGCAGTACTTC | CASSASTSGRSYEQYF | few | TRBV12-1 | NA | TRBJ2-7
TGCGCCAGCAGCCTGGGAGGCGGGGATTCACCCCTCCACTTT | CASSLGGGDSPLHF | few | TRBV5-1 | NA | TRBJ1-6
TGTGCCAGCACCTTAAGCACCTATGGGAGGGAGCAGTACTTC | CASTLSTYGREQYF | once | TRBV2 | NA | TRBJ2-7
TGCAGTGCTAGTCAACTAGCGGGAGGTTTCCCAGGAGAGCAGTTCTTC | CSASQLAGGFPGEQFF | NA | TRBV20-1 | TRBD2 | TRBJ2-1
TGTGCCACCAGTGATTTAGGGACAGGGCGGAATGAGCAGTTCTTC | CATSDLGTGRNEQFF | once | TRBV24-1 | TRBD1 | TRBJ2-1
TGTGCCAGCAGCGAGAAGGGCGGGGGCCCCTACGAGCAGTACTTC | CASSEKGGGPYEQYF | few | TRBV5-4 | NA | TRBJ2-7
TGTGCCAGCAGTTACTCCACTAGCGGGAGGGATGAGCAGTTCTTC | CASSYSTSGRDEQFF | NA | TRBV6-5 | TRBD2 | TRBJ2-1
TGTGCCAGCAGCCAATACTCAACAGGGGCGGAGGATACGCAGTATTTT | CASSQYSTGAEDTQYF | NA | TRBV4-2 | TRBD1 | TRBJ2-3
TGCAGCGTTGAACTAGCGGGAGGTCCGTTCTTC | CSVELAGGPFF | NA | TRBV29-1 | TRBD2 | TRBJ2-1
TGTGCCAGCAGCACCAGTTCGGGAGCAAATGAGCAGTTCTTC | CASSTSSGANEQFF | NA | TRBV7-3 | NA | TRBJ2-1
TGCAGTGCTAGTTCAAGGACAGTTAGCACAGATACGCAGTATTTT | CSASSRTVSTDTQYF | NA | TRBV20-1 | NA | TRBJ2-3
TGTGCCAGCAGCTTAGCGTCGGGGGGTCATGAGACCCAGTACTTC | CASSLASGGHETQYF | NA | TRBV7-9 | TRBD2 | TRBJ2-5
TGTGCCAGCAGCTTGTACGAGGCCGCCGGTGTTAACACTGAAGCTTTCTTT | CASSLYEAAGVNTEAFF | many | TRBV5-6 | NA | TRBJ1-1
TGTGCCAGCAGCCATAGCGGGGGGACAGATACGCAGTATTTT | CASSHSGGTDTQYF | NA | TRBV27 | TRBD2 | TRBJ2-3
TGTGCCAGCAGTCCCAGACAGGGAAACTATGGCTACACCTTC | CASSPRQGNYGYTF | NA | TRBV6-5 | TRBD1 | TRBJ1-2
TGTGCCAGCAGCCCCTATGGCGGTGTGCCCTACAATGAGCAGTTCTTC | CASSPYGGVPYNEQFF | NA | TRBV5-4 | NA | TRBJ2-1
TGTGCCAGCAGGAAAGACAGGGGTGGCTACACCTTC | CASRKDRGGYTF | NA | TRBV2 | TRBD1 | TRBJ1-2